Following are 25 T cell receptor beta chains from one sample sequenced in a study of blood T cell repertoires in COVID-19. The data were produced by immunoSEQ multiplex PCR, yet TCRdb's version contains in-frame clones alone and is incomplete. Counted here are roughly 69,000 clones, approximately 80% occurring once; the ten biggest clones make up around 3.7%. Material for sequencing was PBMCs or T cells enriched from blood (not recorded which). These receptors were taken from a woman in her thirties or forties with acute COVID-19.

This chain connects TRBV27 to TRBJ2-7; TRBD1 matches at 9 bases. This CDR3 has 15 amino acids. With 6 bases clipped from V and 1 base from J, the junction kept 7 bases outside the gene matches. CDR1 and CDR2 from the germline V gene are MNHEY and SMNVEV (reference sequence). CDR3 loop: CASRHRGTGSYEQYF. The CDR3 nucleotides read TGTGCCAGCAGACACCGCGGGACAGGGTCCTACGAGCAGTACTTC.

This clone has more than one count but fewer than ten. The rearrangement uses TRBV9 and TRBJ1-3; 9 bases line up with TRBD1. The germline V gene encodes CDR1 SGDLS and CDR2 YYNGEE. V dropped 3 bases and J dropped 2; count of bases not matched to a gene: 3. The CDR3 has 15 residues. CDR3 sequence reads: CASSAGTGPGNTIYF. The CDR3 DNA reads as TGTGCCAGCAGCGCCGGGACAGGGCCTGGAAACACCATATATTTT.

V is TRBV12-5 and J is TRBJ2-3, with 11 bases fitting TRBD2. CDR3 length: 17 amino acids. V shed 4 bases and J 5 bases; nucleotides not matched to a gene: 11. From germline, CDR1 is LGHNT and CDR2 FRNRAP. CDR3 DNA: TGTGCTAGTGGTTGGGGGTTAGCGGGAGGGCGGGTAGATACGCAGTATTTT. Translated, it gives CASGWGLAGGRVDTQYF.

This clone was observed a few times. The chain has TRBV10-3 and TRBJ1-1; possible D gene TRBD1, 6 bases. The germline V and J ends were trimmed by 4 bases and 1 base, with 10 bases remaining between them. The CDR3 length is 14 residues. In germline, CDR1 is ENHRY, CDR2 SYGVKD. CDR3 sequence: CAISVGQGNTEAFF. CDR3 DNA: TGTGCCATCAGTGTGGGACAAGGGAACACTGAAGCTTTCTTT.

V usage is TRBV10-2 and J usage is TRBJ1-4, with 7 bases aligning to TRBD1. V lost 5 bases and J lost 0; bases outside the gene matches: 6. Germline loops: CDR1 WSHSY, CDR2 SAAADI. The length of the CDR3 is 16 residues. The CDR3 region has the DNA TGCGCCAGCAGTTACACAGGGGATGCAACTAATGAAAAACTGTTTTTT. It yields the protein CASSYTGDATNEKLFF.

The chain couples TRBV10-3 to TRBJ1-2; D perhaps matches TRBD1 (5 bases). The CDR3 length is 12 residues. V was pared by 6 bases and J by 4 bases, with 9 bases between. Germline V gene sequence: CDR1 ENHRY, CDR2 SYGVKD. CDR3 sequence: CAIRGGIYGYTF. DNA for the CDR3: TGTGCCATCAGGGGGGGGATCTATGGCTACACCTTC.

V usage is TRBV23-1 and J usage is TRBJ2-6; D not resolved. TRBV23-1 belongs to the ORF category, with a function that is uncertain. The CDR3 spans 10 residues. CDR3 bases: TGCCAGCTGGGCACCAACGTCCTGACTTTC. Translation: CQLGTNVLTF.

This clone was detected a few times. The rearrangement links TRBV28 to TRBJ2-7; TRBD1 matches 11 bases. Germline V gives CDR1 MDHEN, CDR2 SYDVKM. The V gene end was trimmed by 5 bases and the J gene end by 0 bases; junction bases not matched to a gene: 15. This CDR3 region has 19 residues. DNA for the CDR3: TGTGCCAGCAGTCAAACGCCGGGACAGGGGGTGTCGAGCTCCTACGAGCAGTACGTC. This gives the protein CASSQTPGQGVSSSYEQYV.

Only one count was recorded for this clone. The chain links TRBV7-2 to TRBJ1-2; D might be TRBD1 (6 bases). Trimming pared 4 bases from V and 5 bases from J, leaving 14 bases between. Germline values: CDR1 SGHTA, CDR2 FQGNSA. This CDR3 contains 14 residues. CDR3: CASSSGRTEYGYTF. In nucleotides, the CDR3 is TGTGCCAGCAGCTCCGGCCGGACAGAGTATGGCTACACCTTC. The entire variable domain, with the rest obtained from reference TRBV7-2 and TRBJ1-2, is as follows: GAGVSQSPSNKVTEKGKDVELRCDPISGHTALYWYRQSLGQGLEFLIYFQGNSAPDKSGLPSDRFSAERTGGSVSTLTIQRTQQEDSAVYLCASSSGRTEYGYTFGSGTRLTVV.

The V call is TRBV6-1, the J call TRBJ2-5, with D unresolved. Trimming shortened V by 3 bases and J by 2 bases, and 19 bases separated the two germline ends. Germline V CDR1 and CDR2: MNHNS, SASEGT. This CDR3 comprises 17 residues. The CDR3 loop reads CASSELHGAVRQETQYF. The CDR3, as DNA: TGTGCCAGCAGTGAGCTCCATGGAGCAGTAAGACAAGAGACCCAGTACTTC.

As DNA, the CDR3 is TGTGCCAGCAGCCAAGATGGACTAGACCCCTACAATGAGCAGTTCTTC. Amino acid sequence: CASSQDGLDPYNEQFF. This chain joins TRBV4-2 and TRBJ2-1, with 7 nucleotides matching TRBD2. Per germline, CDR1 LGHNA and CDR2 YNFKEQ. J was trimmed by 2 bases and V by 0 bases; bases with no gene match: 4. The CDR3 is 16 amino acids.

This rearrangement joins TRBV28 to TRBJ2-2; TRBD2 might be the D (6 bases). V lost 7 bases to trimming and J lost 4 bases, with 10 bases between them. Germline CDR1 reads MDHEN; CDR2 reads SYDVKM. The CDR3 has 13 residues. CDR3 region: CASTGVSTGELFF. DNA of the CDR3: TGTGCCAGCACGGGGGTCAGCACCGGGGAGCTGTTTTTT.

This clone appeared a single time. V and J are TRBV11-1 and TRBJ1-2, with a tentative D call TRBD1 (6 bases). The CDR3 loop spans 15 amino acids. Germline CDR1 reads SGHAT; CDR2 reads FQDESV (reference sequence). V lost 2 bases, J lost 4 bases, and 14 bases lay in between. The CDR3 here is CASSLTDSRFYGYTF. CDR3 nucleotides: TGTGCCAGCAGCTTAACGGACAGCCGTTTCTATGGCTACACCTTC.

This chain joins TRBV9 and TRBJ2-6, with D maybe TRBD1 (6 bases). There are 20 residues in the CDR3. Trimming pared 4 bases from V and 0 bases from J, leaving 23 bases between. Germline CDR1 reads SGDLS; CDR2 reads YYNGEE. CDR3 residues: CASSSRGRGPPLSGANVLTF. In DNA, the CDR3 is TGTGCCAGCAGCTCCCGGGGCAGGGGCCCCCCTCTCTCTGGGGCCAACGTCCTGACTTTC. Looking up the rest from reference TRBV9 and TRBJ2-6 gives the full variable domain: DSGVTQTPKHLITATGQRVTLRCSPRSGDLSVYWYQQSLDQGLQFLIQYYNGEERAKGNILERFSAQQFPDLHSELNLSSLELGDSALYFCASSSRGRGPPLSGANVLTFGAGSRLTVL.

The chain links TRBV6-5 to TRBJ2-7; D is possibly TRBD2 (5 bases). V lost 5 bases to trimming and J lost 0 bases, with 11 bases between them. The V gene's germline CDR1 is MNHEY and CDR2 SVGAGI. The CDR3 is 14 residues long. CDR3 region: CASSPFGNSYEQYF. The CDR3 nucleotides are TGTGCCAGCAGTCCGTTCGGGAACTCCTACGAGCAGTACTTC.

This rearrangement joins TRBV6-5 to TRBJ2-2; 12 bases line up with TRBD2. The CDR3 is 15 residues long. Trimming took 6 bases from V and 4 from J; bases not matched to a gene: 3. Germline CDR1 MNHEY, CDR2 SVGAGI. CDR3 in DNA: TGTGCCAGCAGACTAGCGGGGGGAATCACCGGGGAGCTGTTTTTT. Its translation: CASRLAGGITGELFF.

This clone occurred a few times. The chain couples TRBV15 to TRBJ1-2, with TRBD1 identical over 8 bases. The CDR3 is 15 residues long. Germline loops: CDR1 LNHNV, CDR2 YYDKDF (reference sequence). The V segment lost 3 bases and the J segment 2 bases; nucleotides outside the gene matches: 5. Here the CDR3 reads CATSSGQGGNYGYTF. CDR3 coding DNA: TGTGCCACCAGCAGCGGACAGGGAGGGAACTATGGCTACACCTTC.

The rearrangement joins TRBV5-1 to TRBJ2-7; D unresolved. The germline gives CDR1 SGHRS, CDR2 YFSETQ. Trimming took 0 bases from V and 6 from J, leaving 7 bases between them. The CDR3 extends over 12 amino acids. The CDR3 reads CASSLAGREQYF. The CDR3 coding sequence is TGCGCCAGCAGCTTGGCGGGTCGCGAGCAGTACTTC.

This chain links TRBV24-1 with TRBJ2-3; the D is unclear. The CDR3 spans 14 residues. V was clipped by 3 bases and J by 0 bases, with 6 bases between them. Germline CDR1 reads KGHDR; CDR2 reads SFDVKD. The CDR3 DNA reads TGTGCCACCAGTGATGCAGATAGCACAGATACGCAGTATTTT. As protein: CATSDADSTDTQYF.

The rearrangement joins TRBV4-2 to TRBJ1-3; the D is unclear. The CDR3 sequence is 16 residues long. With 3 bases removed from V and 0 bases from J, the gap between germline ends came to 12 bases. In germline, CDR1 is LGHNA, CDR2 YNFKEQ. Here the CDR3 reads CASSHGSGSSGNTIYF. The CDR3 DNA sequence: TGTGCCAGCAGCCACGGTTCGGGGAGCTCTGGAAACACCATATATTTT.

This clone was observed a single time. The chain is built from TRBV5-1 and TRBJ2-1; 12 nucleotides match TRBD2. Germline CDR1 reads SGHRS; CDR2 reads YFSETQ. CDR3 length: 16 residues. V was pared by 5 bases and J by 11 bases, with 14 bases of the junction left unmatched. CDR3: CASRPMTSGRTPQQFF. The CDR3 nucleotides are TGCGCCAGCAGGCCTATGACTAGCGGGAGAACCCCGCAGCAGTTCTTC.

The CDR3 bases are TGTGCCACCAGGGGAGGGACAGGGGCGGCTAACACTGAAGCTTTCTTT. Protein product: CATRGGTGAANTEAFF. The rearrangement uses TRBV24-1 and TRBJ1-1; 10 bases fit TRBD1. Germline V gene sequence: CDR1 KGHDR, CDR2 SFDVKD. The CDR3 loop spans 16 amino acids. The trim removed 7 bases at V and 2 bases at J, leaving 9 bases unmatched.

The gene calls are TRBV29-1 and TRBJ2-3; 7 bases align to TRBD1. Trimming removed 3 bases from V and 2 bases from J; junction bases left unmatched: 5. CDR1 SQVTM and CDR2 ANQGSEA come from the germline V gene. There are 14 residues in the CDR3. The CDR3 bases are TGCAGCGTTGACCCACAGGGGATCACAGATACGCAGTATTTT. This codes for CSVDPQGITDTQYF.

The V call is TRBV11-2, the J call TRBJ2-1; D might be TRBD1 (5 bases). Trimming stripped 5 bases from V and 9 bases from J, with 17 bases between. The CDR3 has 14 residues. Germline CDR1 SGHAT, CDR2 FQNNGV. The CDR3 region is CASSPADNWAEQFF. The CDR3 DNA follows: TGTGCCAGCAGCCCGGCGGACAACTGGGCTGAGCAGTTCTTC.

V is TRBV5-1 and J is TRBJ2-1; 11 nucleotides agree with TRBD2. V lost 4 bases to trimming and J lost 5 bases; unmatched junction nucleotides: 5. Germline lookup yields CDR1 SGHRS and CDR2 YFSETQ. The CDR3 runs to 15 residues. DNA for the CDR3: TGCGCCAGCAGCCACGGGACTAGCGGCCACAATGAGCAGTTCTTC. Its protein product is CASSHGTSGHNEQFF.